This entry lists 17 T cell receptor beta chains sequenced from one sample in a study of T cell repertoires in cytomegalovirus infection (dated by TCRdb to 2018 to 2020). For these receptors, no antigen is known. The data were produced on an Illumina HiSeq 1500. Using fastp trimming at Q25 and MiXCR clonotype assembly, TCRdb reanalyzed the public sequencing data and kept in-frame beta chains. Under each unique CDR3 protein, matching rows form one entry showing the most common genes and DNA. The sample includes approximately 770,000 distinct CDR3 sequences, with 25% to 35% observed a single time. The top ten hold around 14% of the sample. The treatment or condition label, as the study defines it: in vitro stimulation with specific CMV peptide epitopes to enrich CMV-specific T cells. The material was cultured CD8+ T cells from PBMCs, obtained from culture after CMV antigen stimulation. The receptors originated from a human donor in good health (CMV status not recorded). Some clones in this sample may be carry-over from other donors' samples.

In this sample, this clonotype turned up a few times. This chain links TRBV12-3 or TRBV12-4 with TRBJ1-5; D is uncertain. The length of the CDR3 is 16 residues. The V end was cut by 4 bases, the J end by 0 bases, with 13 bases between. The CDR3 reads CASSSFGRHSNQPQHF. For the CDR3, the DNA is TGTGCCAGCAGTTCCTTTGGACGGCATAGCAATCAGCCCCAGCATTTT.

In its sample, this clonotype was seen a few times. This chain uses TRBV12-5 with TRBJ2-2; D is possibly TRBD2 (5 bases). The CDR3 loop spans 13 amino acids. In germline, CDR1 is LGHNT, CDR2 FRNRAP. Between the trimmed V and J ends, which lost 7 bases and 4 bases, there was a span of 10 bases. CDR3 sequence (DNA): TGTGCTAGTGAGGACTCTAGCACCGGGGAGCTGTTTTTT. Translation gives CASEDSSTGELFF.

This clonotype was seen a handful of times. The chain recombines TRBV15 with TRBJ1-6; TRBD1 is a possible D gene (5 bases). Germline-derived CDR1 and CDR2 are LNHNV and YYDKDF (reference sequence). The CDR3 is 15 amino acids. Trimming took off 0 bases at V and 7 bases at J, with 10 bases between the two ends. The CDR3, as DNA: TGTGCCACCAGCAGAGATCGGGGGTTGAATTCACCCCTCCACTTT. It is translated as CATSRDRGLNSPLHF.

Many counts were recorded for this clonotype. The chain recombines TRBV27 with TRBJ1-2; possible D gene TRBD1, 5 bases. This CDR3 contains 14 residues. The V and J ends lost 2 bases and 6 bases respectively, with 13 bases between them. The V gene's germline CDR1 is MNHEY and CDR2 SMNVEV (reference sequence). The CDR3 DNA reads as TGTGCCAGCAGTTTAGGAGGGCAGGGTCATGGCTACACCTTC. It specifies CASSLGGQGHGYTF.

V and J are TRBV7-9 and TRBJ2-3; D unclear. V shed 5 bases and J shed 2 bases, with 8 bases lying between them. The CDR3 consists of 13 residues. Germline V lookup: CDR1 SEHNR, CDR2 FQNEAQ (reference sequence). DNA of the CDR3: TGTGCCAGCAGCCCGGAAAACACAGATACGCAGTATTTT. Translation gives CASSPENTDTQYF.

A few counts support this clonotype. The J gene is TRBJ1-5, the V gene TRBV4-3; D may be TRBD1 (6 bases). The germline V gene has CDR1 LGHNA and CDR2 YSLEER. V was cut by 4 bases and J by 8 bases, with 21 bases left in between. The length of the CDR3 is 16 residues. CDR3 region: CASSPYLRGVAEPQHF. Here the CDR3 DNA reads TGCGCCAGCAGCCCTTACCTGAGGGGGGTGGCGGAGCCCCAGCATTTT.

This clonotype was seen a single time. The chain couples TRBV5-6 to TRBJ2-7; D uncertain. CDR1 is SGHDT and CDR2 is YYEEEE in the germline V gene. The CDR3 covers 13 residues. Here the CDR3 DNA reads TGTGCCAGCAGCTTGGATCCGTCCTTCGAGCAGTACGTC. Translating it yields CASSLDPSFEQYV.

The rearrangement links TRBV7-3 to TRBJ1-2; 8 bases map to TRBD1. The CDR3 sequence is 15 residues long. The junction had 6 bases not matched to a gene; V was cut back by 3 bases and J by 3 bases. Looked up from germline, CDR1 is SGHTA and CDR2 is FQGTGA. Here the CDR3 reads CASSLVDREDYGYTF. The DNA of the CDR3 is TGTGCCAGCAGCTTGGTGGACAGGGAGGACTATGGCTACACCTTC.

This sequence joins TRBV7-6 and TRBJ2-5; no reliable D call. Germline V lookup: CDR1 SGHVS, CDR2 FNYEAQ. V was shortened by 3 bases and J by 5 bases, with 16 bases between the two germline ends. This CDR3 spans 15 amino acids. The CDR3 spells CASSLIETVGETQYF. The CDR3 DNA reads TGTGCCAGCAGCTTGATTGAAACCGTAGGGGAGACCCAGTACTTC.

Many counts were recorded for this clonotype. The V and J genes are TRBV6-5 and TRBJ2-7, with D perhaps assigned TRBD1 or TRBD2 (5 bases each). The CDR3 loop spans 14 amino acids. Germline-derived CDR1 and CDR2 are MNHEY and SVGAGI. The CDR3 is CASSYSGPRGEQYV. In DNA, the CDR3 is TGTGCCAGCAGCTACTCGGGACCTCGTGGCGAGCAGTACGTC.

This clonotype was detected a few times. V is TRBV5-1 and J is TRBJ1-1; D is ambiguous. This CDR3 comprises 16 residues. Trimming shortened V by 0 bases and J by 6 bases, and 18 bases separated the two germline ends. Germline values: CDR1 SGHRS, CDR2 YFSETQ. The CDR3 nucleotides read TGCGCCAGCAGCTTGGTCGGTGGGTTAAGGTTCGCTGAAGCTTTCTTT. Amino acids: CASSLVGGLRFAEAFF. The full variable domain, in which reference TRBV5-1 and TRBJ1-1 provide the parts outside the CDR3, is KAGVTQTPRYLIKTRGQQVTLSCSPISGHRSVSWYQQTPGQGLQFLFEYFSETQRNKGNFPGRFSGRQFSNSRSEMNVSTLELGDSALYLCASSLVGGLRFAEAFFGQGTRLTVV.

A few counts support this clonotype. J is TRBJ1-5 and V is TRBV28, with D perhaps TRBD1 (5 bases). CDR1 and CDR2 (germline): MDHEN, SYDVKM. The CDR3 runs 15 residues. Trimming took 2 bases from V and 1 from J, leaving 9 bases between them. The DNA of the CDR3 is TGTGCCAGCAGTTTAGAGGGACGGAGCAATCAGCCCCAGCATTTT. It codes for CASSLEGRSNQPQHF.

This clonotype was seen ten or more times. CDR3 sequence: CASSLTGGSGTDTQYF. The CDR3 DNA sequence: TGTGCCAGCAGCTTAACAGGGGGTTCGGGCACAGATACGCAGTATTTT. The chain recombines TRBV7-8 with TRBJ2-3; 8 bases are shared with TRBD1. Germline assignment: CDR1 SGHVS and CDR2 FQNEAQ. The length of the CDR3 is 16 residues. The J segment lost 1 base and the V segment lost 2 bases, leaving 5 bases of the junction unmatched.

The chain joins TRBV7-2 to TRBJ1-2; TRBD1 agrees at 10 bases. This CDR3 has 12 residues. Germline V gives CDR1 SGHTA, CDR2 FQGNSA. With V trimmed by 9 bases and J by 3 bases, 1 base remained unmatched. CDR3 in amino acids: CASDRGHYGYTF. The CDR3 nucleotides read TGTGCCAGTGACAGGGGGCACTATGGCTACACCTTC. The whole variable domain, filled in from reference TRBV7-2 and TRBJ1-2, reads GAGVSQSPSNKVTEKGKDVELRCDPISGHTALYWYRQSLGQGLEFLIYFQGNSAPDKSGLPSDRFSAERTGGSVSTLTIQRTQQEDSAVYLCASDRGHYGYTFGSGTRLTVV.

The chain uses TRBV7-3 and TRBJ1-1; D unresolved. CDR1 and CDR2 from the germline V gene are SGHTA and FQGTGA. This CDR3 spans 12 amino acids. V dropped 4 bases and J dropped 9 bases, with 12 bases sitting between them. The CDR3 here is CASSSPGSQAFF. The CDR3 DNA follows: TGTGCCAGCAGCTCCCCGGGGTCCCAAGCTTTCTTT.

The chain carries TRBV12-3 or TRBV12-4 and TRBJ2-1; D gene ambiguous. With 3 bases removed from V and 6 bases from J, the gap between germline ends came to 9 bases. The CDR3 covers 13 residues. The CDR3 DNA is TGTGCCAGCAGTTTCCTGGGCTTCAATGAGCAGTTCTTC. Amino acids: CASSFLGFNEQFF.

This clonotype was found a few times. J is TRBJ1-5 and V is TRBV20-1; D unclear. The ends were cut back, 3 bases at V and 9 bases at J, with 6 bases in the middle. The CDR3 runs 10 residues. Germline CDR1 reads DFQATT; CDR2 reads SNEGSKA (reference sequence). In DNA, the CDR3 is TGCAGTGCTAGTTTTGGGCCCCAGCATTTT. Protein: CSASFGPQHF.